Many counts were recorded for the clone carrying this TCR beta chain. The antigen remains unidentified. This record belongs to a study of T cells in Graves' hyperthyroidism and ophthalmopathy. Study findings and constraints: Ophthalmopathy and stable hyperthyroidism were separated by a 13 V-J model. Most expanded thyroid clonotypes above 0.001 recurred in blood.

This CDR3 spans 13 amino acids. The germline gives CDR1 LGHDT, CDR2 YNNKEL (reference sequence). V lost 1 base, J lost 6 bases, and 10 bases lay in between. The source material, RNA transcripts, was used to amplify TCR beta CDR3 regions. The HTBI primer set served for first-round RT-PCR of the TCR CDR3. TCRdb called the multiplex PCR reads again in MiXCR, with one record for every CDR3 protein. The sample lists hundreds of thousands of distinct CDR3 sequences; 13% to 15% were seen once. Sequenced sample: blood. The V and J genes are TRBV3-1 and TRBJ2-7; no clear D gene. This receptor was identified in a woman aged 60 to 75 with Graves' ophthalmopathy. CDR3 coding DNA: TGTGCCAGCAGCCAAGCCGGGTCCGTCGAGCAGTACTTC. Its protein is CASSQAGSVEQYF.